Presented here are 6 T cell receptor beta chains from one specimen sequenced in a study of blood T cell repertoires in COVID-19. Clones were read by immunoSEQ multiplex PCR, and TCRdb kept only the in-frame ones, dropping some. The sample yields about 130,000 clones, 75% to 90% seen once. Sample: peripheral blood. These TCRs come from a human donor in a cohort sampled during active COVID-19.

This chain links TRBV6-5 with TRBJ2-7; D is possibly TRBD1 (6 bases). Trimming took off 3 bases at V and 1 base at J, with 13 bases between the two ends. CDR3 length equals 15 residues. The germline gives CDR1 MNHEY, CDR2 SVGAGI. Here the CDR3 reads CASSYRGTSSYEQYF. The CDR3 DNA sequence: TGTGCCAGCAGTTATAGGGGGACCTCATCCTACGAGCAGTACTTC.

The V and J genes are TRBV28 and TRBJ2-7; TRBD2 might be the D (6 bases). The V gene lost 2 bases and the J gene lost 7 bases, with 9 bases spanning the gap. Germline V CDR1 and CDR2: MDHEN, SYDVKM. CDR3 length: 12 residues. The DNA for the CDR3 is TGTGCCAGCAGTTTAGCGGGGTTTGAGCAGTACGTC. Encoded protein: CASSLAGFEQYV.

V gene TRBV3-1 (or the pseudogene TRBV3-2) combines with J gene TRBJ2-3; D gene ambiguous. The CDR3 consists of 11 residues. Trimming took off 3 bases at V and 7 bases at J, with 5 bases between the two ends. The germline CDR1 and CDR2 sequences are LGHDT and YNNKEL (reference sequence). The CDR3 bases are TGTGCCAGCAGCCAGTACTATACGCAGTATTTT. Protein product: CASSQYYTQYF.

V gene TRBV18 combines with J gene TRBJ1-2, with 10 bases aligning to TRBD1. The germline gives CDR1 KGHSH, CDR2 LQKENI. This CDR3 is built from 15 residues. The V gene end was trimmed by 3 bases and the J gene end by 10 bases; junction bases not matched to a gene: 11. The CDR3 DNA is TGTGCCAGCTCACCGTTTTTTGGGGACAGGGGAGACTACACCTTC. It translates to CASSPFFGDRGDYTF.

The chain joins TRBV19 to TRBJ2-2, with TRBD1 identical over 8 bases. CDR1 and CDR2 from the germline V gene are LNHDA and SQIVND (reference sequence). This CDR3 comprises 16 residues. V shed 4 bases and J 0 bases; nucleotides not matched to a gene: 4. DNA for the CDR3: TGTGCCAGTAGTACCCGGACAGGGACGAACACCGGGGAGCTGTTTTTT. It yields the protein CASSTRTGTNTGELFF.

This clone was counted a few times. The chain carries TRBV29-1 and TRBJ1-4; D unresolved. V lost 7 bases and J lost 10, with 19 bases in between. The CDR3 totals 13 residues. In germline, CDR1 is SQVTM, CDR2 ANQGSEA. The CDR3 spells CSAVEGGAGKLFF. Here the CDR3 DNA reads TGCAGCGCTGTCGAGGGAGGAGCGGGAAAACTGTTTTTT.